This T cell receptor beta chain was identified during a study of blood T cell repertoires in COVID-19 (dated by TCRdb to 2019 to 2021). Broadly, across the study: Samples from collaborators originated in the United States, Italy and Spain and spanned both the acute and convalescent phases of COVID-19. Sample metadata almost always included a de-identified subject ID, COVID-19 status, age in years and sex. A freely available public database, intended as a resource for researchers studying the immune response to SARS-CoV-2, is where the repertoires were released. Deeply sampled blood TCRbeta repertoires from subjects exposed to, actively infected with, or recovered from COVID-19 were included in the dataset. The prospective study material was composed of cDNA or gDNA derived from T cells, B-cell-depleted T cells, or PBMCs. The samples were drawn from two sources: the first 160 participants of the ongoing ImmuneRACE study, and approximately 1,300 subjects contributed by 6 global collaborators. Where available, HLA class I and class II types were obtained from metadata supplied by the sample provider rather than from assay-based typing. General conclusions and limits of the study: The amount of clinical and demographic metadata varied by source and participant and was provided uncurated.

For this clone: Its antigen has not been determined. The sample holds no much larger clone one base away, and base qualities are not on file.

The collaborating institutions used their own protocols to collect whole blood in K2EDTA tubes. For TCRbeta analysis, collaborators shipped samples as frozen whole blood, isolated PBMCs, or DNA extracted from either of those sample types. From its cysteine to its phenylalanine, the CDR3 spans 14 amino acids. Only CDR3 DNA is held: 42 bases, read in frame from base 1. Trimming costs V 4 bases and J 4 bases, and their ends lie 10 bases apart. From the germline V gene, CDR1 is KGHDR and CDR2 is SFDVKD. The immunoSEQ Assay, a bias-controlled multiplex PCR, was used to amplify TCRbeta CDR3 regions from genomic DNA. The authors' analysis ran thus. The number of nucleated cells in each sample was estimated by amplification of reference gene primers within the assay. Sequence reads were collapsed and filtered to measure the absolute abundance of every unique TCRbeta CDR3 rearrangement. For each sample, productive Simpson clonality was calculated as the square root of Simpson's diversity index over productive rearrangements. TCRdb retrieved this table from immuneACCESS and kept in-frame rearrangements only. Not all clones are present; in checked studies, unresolved V genes account for under half, and no reason is known for the remainder. V and J calls and clone size are given by that table; D and trimming were obtained from the DNA. This sample lists approximately 70,000 clones; 70% to 85% were detected once. The ten largest clones represent about 10% of the sample.

The sequenced material came from peripheral blood. This TCR came from a woman aged 45-60 years with acute or convalescent COVID-19. The chain is assembled from TRBV24-1 and TRBJ2-1, with a tentative D gene TRBD1 over 6 matching bases. The DNA reads as follows: TGTGCCACCAGTGACCAGACAGGTTACAATGAGCAGTTCTTC. Translation gives CATSDQTGYNEQFF.